The 23 T cell receptor beta chains presented below share a single source sample, sequenced in a study of beta chain features in type 1 diabetes (dated by TCRdb to the late 2010s). Libraries were built with the immunoSEQ multiplex PCR assay. All of the isolated RNA was reverse transcribed with the High Capacity cDNA Reverse Transcription Kit, so expressed TCRB transcripts were sequenced. This is the immuneACCESS table as TCRdb keeps it, with only in-frame sequences that have V and J called. A part of the clones is gone; compared with another copy, unresolved V genes explain less than half, and the rest is unexplained. A total of under 550,000 clones appear in this sample, 11% of them only once. The top ten clonotypes cover more than 0.045% of the sample. Sequencing used naive CD4+ T cells from blood. The intended sense of this specimen's cell subset or site label: true naive CD4+ T cells. The receptors here all came from a woman in her late teens or twenties in good health.

With respect to this clone: Other DNA sequences of this sample code for an identical CDR3. This rearrangement joins TRBV9 to TRBJ2-1; D is ambiguous. Germline V gene sequence: CDR1 SGDLS, CDR2 YYNGEE. This CDR3 region has 13 residues. Trimming removed 0 bases at V and 3 bases at J, with 4 bases between. In nucleotides, the CDR3 is TGTGCCAGCAGCGTAGATAGCTACAATGAGCAGTTCTTC. It is translated as CASSVDSYNEQFF.

The V and J genes are TRBV30 and TRBJ1-4, with D tentatively TRBD1 (5 bases). CDR3 length: 13 amino acids. CDR1 GTSNPN and CDR2 SVGIG come from the germline V gene (reference sequence). The V end lost 4 bases, the J end lost 8 bases, and 14 bases lay between the germline ends. The CDR3 DNA follows: TGTGCCTGGAACACAGGACCCTCGGAAAAACTGTTTTTT. Encoded protein: CAWNTGPSEKLFF.

As regards this clone: The same CDR3 arises from other DNA sequences in this sample as well. The chain has TRBV15 and TRBJ1-2; D is ambiguous. The V gene lost 0 bases and the J gene lost 4 bases, with 3 bases spanning the gap. The CDR3 is made up of 12 amino acids. Per germline, CDR1 LNHNV and CDR2 YYDKDF (reference sequence). In DNA, the CDR3 is TGTGCCACCAGCAGAGATAGCTATGGCTACACCTTC. It is translated as CATSRDSYGYTF.

This chain links TRBV7-2 with TRBJ1-1; 9 nucleotides agree with TRBD1. The CDR3 covers 15 residues. Trimming at V came to 5 bases and at J to 11 bases, leaving 15 bases not matched to a gene. Germline CDR1 reads SGHTA; CDR2 reads FQGNSA. DNA for the CDR3: TGTGCCAGCAGCGCGACCGGGACAGGGTACGAGAGGGCTTTCTTT. Amino acids: CASSATGTGYERAFF.

This clone was counted only a few times. The genes are TRBV11-2 and TRBJ2-1; tentatively, D is TRBD1 (5 bases). The CDR3 contains 16 residues. The germline gives CDR1 SGHAT, CDR2 FQNNGV. V was trimmed by 3 bases and J by 4 bases, leaving 16 bases between them. CDR3 protein: CASSFSLGREYNEQFF. The CDR3 nucleotides read TGTGCCAGCAGCTTCTCCCTAGGCAGGGAATACAATGAGCAGTTCTTC.

The genes are TRBV9 and TRBJ2-1; D is possibly TRBD2 (6 bases). Trimming shortened V by 1 base and J by 3 bases, and 11 bases separated the two germline ends. There are 15 residues in the CDR3. CDR1 SGDLS and CDR2 YYNGEE come from the germline V gene. The CDR3, as DNA: TGTGCCAGCAGCGTAACCCCGACTAGCTACAATGAGCAGTTCTTC. It yields the protein CASSVTPTSYNEQFF.

This clone has more than one count but fewer than ten. The chain couples TRBV13 to TRBJ1-4, with TRBD1 matching 7 bases. V was pared by 2 bases and J by 8 bases, with 11 bases of the junction left unmatched. CDR3 length: 16 amino acids. The V gene's germline CDR1 is PRHDT and CDR2 FYEKMQ (reference sequence). CDR3 coding DNA: TGTGCCAGCAGCTTAACCTCAGGGGGGCGTAGCGAAAAACTGTTTTTT. As protein: CASSLTSGGRSEKLFF.

This chain joins TRBV2 and TRBJ1-6; D unclear. The CDR3 covers 12 residues. Between the trimmed V and J ends, which lost 5 bases and 9 bases, there was a span of 8 bases. Germline CDR1 and CDR2: SNHLY and FYNNEI. CDR3 region: CASSILSSPLHF. DNA for the CDR3: TGTGCCAGCAGTATACTGAGTTCACCCCTCCACTTT.

This clone was found a few times. The gene calls are TRBV7-2 and TRBJ2-5; tentatively, D is TRBD2 (5 bases). The CDR3 loop spans 15 amino acids. In germline, CDR1 is SGHTA, CDR2 FQGNSA. Trimming shortened V by 0 bases and J by 0 bases, and 8 bases separated the two germline ends. The CDR3 DNA reads as TGTGCCAGCAGCTTAGCCCAAGCGGACCAAGAGACCCAGTACTTC. Translated: CASSLAQADQETQYF.

The chain couples TRBV25-1 to TRBJ2-1; D not certain. Trimming cost V 3 bases and J 4 bases, with 4 bases left between them. This CDR3 region has 12 residues. In germline, CDR1 is MGHDK, CDR2 SYGVNS. The DNA of the CDR3 is TGTGCCAGCAGTGAGGCTTACAATGAGCAGTTCTTC. Protein: CASSEAYNEQFF.

The genes are TRBV7-2 and TRBJ2-5; 9 nucleotides line up with TRBD1. TRBJ2-7 matches the DNA end more closely, so the J call is doubtful. Germline CDR1 reads SGHTA; CDR2 reads FQGNSA. The CDR3 length is 16 residues. The chain's CDR3 is CASSRIPGTGFYEQYF. The CDR3 DNA reads as TGTGCCAGCAGCCGAATCCCGGGGACAGGGTTCTACGAGCAGTACTTC.

The gene calls are TRBV2 and TRBJ2-5; possible D gene TRBD2, 7 bases. V dropped 2 bases and J dropped 5 bases, with 15 bases sitting between them. CDR1 is SNHLY, CDR2 FYNNEI, per germline. The CDR3 totals 15 residues. The CDR3 DNA sequence: TGTGCCAGCAGTGAACGGCGCGGGGGCACGGAGACCCAGTACTTC. Protein sequence: CASSERRGGTETQYF.

In this sample, this clone turned up a few times. V gene TRBV12-5 combines with J gene TRBJ2-1; TRBD2 agrees at 15 bases. The V segment lost 0 bases and the J segment 7 bases; nucleotides outside the gene matches: 7. The CDR3 totals 18 residues. The germline V gene encodes CDR1 LGHNT and CDR2 FRNRAP. CDR3 residues: CASGLVFLGTSGRNEQFF. The CDR3 DNA reads as TGTGCTAGTGGTTTGGTATTTCTTGGGACTAGCGGGAGGAATGAGCAGTTCTTC.

The table lists this clone with a few counts. J is TRBJ2-5 and V is TRBV7-2; 7 nucleotides match TRBD1. The germline gives CDR1 SGHTA, CDR2 FQGNSA. V lost 5 bases, J lost 4 bases, and 7 bases stayed unmatched. The CDR3 spans 14 residues. The DNA of the CDR3 is TGTGCCAGCAGCCCGAAGACAGGGCGAGAGACCCAGTACTTC. Translated, it gives CASSPKTGRETQYF. Looking up the rest from reference TRBV7-2 and TRBJ2-5 gives the full variable domain: GAGVSQSPSNKVTEKGKDVELRCDPISGHTALYWYRQSLGQGLEFLIYFQGNSAPDKSGLPSDRFSAERTGGSVSTLTIQRTQQEDSAVYLCASSPKTGRETQYFGPGTRLLVL.

This rearrangement joins TRBV5-1 to TRBJ2-3, with a possible D match to TRBD1 (6 bases). The CDR3 runs 14 residues. Trimming stripped 4 bases from V and 4 bases from J, with 13 bases between. Germline V lookup: CDR1 SGHRS, CDR2 YFSETQ. The CDR3 DNA reads TGCGCCAGCAGCCCAGGACAGATCCCAGATACGCAGTATTTT. Protein product: CASSPGQIPDTQYF.

V and J are TRBV12-5 and TRBJ2-1; 16 bases fit TRBD2. CDR1 LGHNT and CDR2 FRNRAP come from the germline V gene. V lost 4 bases and J lost 8; bases outside the gene matches: 2. The CDR3 extends over 15 amino acids. In nucleotides, the CDR3 is TGTGCTAGTGGTTGGGGACTAGCGGGAGGGGATGAGCAGTTCTTC. Protein sequence: CASGWGLAGGDEQFF.

With regard to this clone: Other DNA sequences in this specimen translate into the identical CDR3. The chain recombines TRBV29-1 with TRBJ1-2; 10 nucleotides match TRBD1. Germline V gene lookup returns CDR1 SQVTM and CDR2 ANQGSEA. V lost 6 bases, J lost 5 bases, and 0 bases stayed unmatched. The CDR3 consists of 11 residues. CDR3 DNA sequence: TGCAGCGTGGGACAGGGGTATGGCTACACCTTC. This gives the protein CSVGQGYGYTF.

This clone was observed a handful of times. This sequence joins TRBV7-2 and TRBJ2-7; possibly TRBD1 for D (6 bases). Germline loops: CDR1 SGHTA, CDR2 FQGNSA. This CDR3 has 15 residues. Trimming pared 2 bases from V and 1 base from J, leaving 12 bases between. This chain's CDR3 is CASSLRGQLSYEQYF. The CDR3 nucleotides read TGTGCCAGCAGCTTACGGGGACAATTATCCTACGAGCAGTACTTC.

This clone showed up just a few times. The chain employs TRBV7-2 and TRBJ1-3; D not certain. Germline V gives CDR1 SGHTA, CDR2 FQGNSA. With 8 bases removed from V and 6 bases from J, the gap between germline ends came to 5 bases. This CDR3 is built from 10 residues. CDR3 residues: CASGVNTIYF. The CDR3 DNA sequence: TGTGCCAGCGGGGTAAACACCATATATTTT. The full variable domain, completed using reference TRBV7-2 and TRBJ1-3, is GAGVSQSPSNKVTEKGKDVELRCDPISGHTALYWYRQSLGQGLEFLIYFQGNSAPDKSGLPSDRFSAERTGGSVSTLTIQRTQQEDSAVYLCASGVNTIYFGEGSWLTVV.

This clone was counted only a few times. This rearrangement joins TRBV18 to TRBJ2-2, with a weak D call TRBD1 (5 bases). Between the trimmed V and J ends, which lost 3 bases and 1 base, there was a span of 9 bases. Germline V gene sequence: CDR1 KGHSH, CDR2 LQKENI. This CDR3 region has 15 residues. DNA for the CDR3: TGTGCCAGCTCACCGTGGACAATGAACACCGGGGAGCTGTTTTTT. Protein product: CASSPWTMNTGELFF.

This clone came up a few times. This sequence joins TRBV7-9 and TRBJ2-7; 8 positions match TRBD1. CDR3 length equals 14 residues. V shed 3 bases and J 3 bases; nucleotides not matched to a gene: 4. Germline CDR1 SEHNR, CDR2 FQNEAQ (reference sequence). CDR3 loop: CASSFRDRNYEQYF. CDR3 sequence (DNA): TGTGCCAGCAGCTTCCGGGACAGGAACTACGAGCAGTACTTC.

The chain couples TRBV5-1 to TRBJ2-3, with 9 bases fitting TRBD1. With 5 bases clipped from V and 4 bases from J, the junction kept 8 bases outside the gene matches. The CDR3 consists of 15 residues. Germline V gene sequence: CDR1 SGHRS, CDR2 YFSETQ. CDR3: CASRNPGQGSDTQYF. CDR3 DNA: TGCGCCAGCAGAAATCCGGGACAGGGCTCAGATACGCAGTATTTT. Combining the CDR3 with reference TRBV5-1 and TRBJ2-3 gives the whole variable domain KAGVTQTPRYLIKTRGQQVTLSCSPISGHRSVSWYQQTPGQGLQFLFEYFSETQRNKGNFPGRFSGRQFSNSRSEMNVSTLELGDSALYLCASRNPGQGSDTQYFGPGTRLTVL.

CDR3 sequence (DNA): TGTGCCAGCAGCTTACTAGGGGCGCTTAACTATGGCTACACCTTC. It translates to CASSLLGALNYGYTF. The V and J genes are TRBV7-9 and TRBJ1-2; the D gene is possibly TRBD1 (5 bases). The CDR3 contains 15 residues. Germline CDR1 is SEHNR and CDR2 is FQNEAQ (reference sequence). The V end lost 2 bases, the J end lost 1 base, and 11 bases lay between the germline ends.